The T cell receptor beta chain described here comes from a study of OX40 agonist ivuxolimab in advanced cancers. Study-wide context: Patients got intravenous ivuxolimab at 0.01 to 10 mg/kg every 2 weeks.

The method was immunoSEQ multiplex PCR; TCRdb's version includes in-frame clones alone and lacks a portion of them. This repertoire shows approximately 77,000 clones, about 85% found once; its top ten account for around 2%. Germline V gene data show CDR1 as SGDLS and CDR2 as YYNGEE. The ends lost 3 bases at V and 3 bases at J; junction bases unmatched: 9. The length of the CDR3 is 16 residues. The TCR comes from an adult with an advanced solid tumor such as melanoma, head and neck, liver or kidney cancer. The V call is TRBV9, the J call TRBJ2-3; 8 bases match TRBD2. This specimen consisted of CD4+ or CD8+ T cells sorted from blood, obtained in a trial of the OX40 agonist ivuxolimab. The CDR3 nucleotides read TGTGCCAGCAGCGCCCTCCGGGCGGGGGGTACAGATACGCAGTATTTT. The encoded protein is CASSALRAGGTDTQYF.